Listed below are T cell receptor beta chains from one sample, sequenced in a study of cytomegalovirus exposure and HLA in healthy donors. The assay was immunoSEQ multiplex PCR, and TCRdb's table has in-frame clones only and misses some. This sample has 150,000 to 160,000 clones; 82% occur once, and the top ten carry 6.5% to 7.5%. Source material: PBMCs. The source is a woman aged 45 to 65 in good health and CMV-seropositive. Each CDR3 is given with its conserved first and last residue. The order of the fields is D gene, V gene, J gene, CDR3 length, CDR3 protein. A D gene is named only where the DNA matches it firmly.

-	TRBV10-1	TRBJ2-7	11	CASSDGVEQYF
-	TRBV4-1	TRBJ2-6	16	CASSQAARAGANVLTF
-	TRBV11-2	TRBJ1-1	13	CASSNPFETEAFF
-	TRBV11-2	TRBJ2-6	18	CASSLGDRTFSGANVLTF
TRBD2	TRBV2	TRBJ2-1	15	CASLWTSGGHNEQFF
-	TRBV7-2	TRBJ1-4	13	CASSSVINEKLFF
TRBD1	TRBV11-2	TRBJ1-2	16	CASSFFETGTPYGYTF
-	TRBV5-4	TRBJ2-2	17	CASSFGAGQRNTGELFF
-	TRBV19	TRBJ2-6	17	CASRLGDNHSGANVLTF
-	TRBV11-2	TRBJ2-7	14	CASSLGTASYEQYF
-	TRBV4-3	TRBJ2-1	15	CASSQGGGTYNEQFF
-	TRBV2	TRBJ1-1	14	CASRYRDLNTEAFF
TRBD1	TRBV7-6	TRBJ2-5	14	CASSLGTGSETQYF
-	TRBV5-6	TRBJ2-7	13	CASRGLNSYEQYF
TRBD1	TRBV2	TRBJ1-2	15	CASSEVDRGPYGYTF
TRBD1	TRBV6-5	TRBJ1-2	14	CASSPLDRQGAVTF
TRBD1	TRBV9	TRBJ2-2	14	CASNEGDRTGELFF
TRBD1	TRBV5-1	TRBJ1-1	16	CASSLERGQLNTEAFF
-	TRBV4-2	TRBJ1-1	11	CASSQSTEAFF
TRBD1	TRBV15	TRBJ1-1	16	CATSGTGRQGNTEAFF
TRBD2	TRBV27	TRBJ2-2	15	CASRTGTRPTGELFF
TRBD2	TRBV4-2	TRBJ2-4	16	CASSQDPGGGKNIQYF
-	TRBV15	TRBJ1-5	17	CATSRARDTRPNQPQHF
TRBD1	TRBV18	TRBJ1-1	12	CASSTGTADAFF
-	TRBV5-8	TRBJ2-5	14	CASGGGPYQETQYF
-	TRBV5-1	TRBJ1-2	16	CASSPIERLPNYGYTF
TRBD1	TRBV6-5	TRBJ1-5	14	CASSGGQGVEPQHF
-	TRBV27	TRBJ1-4	15	CASSLRLYRDEKLFF
-	TRBV5-6	TRBJ1-3	12	CASSLSGNTIYF
-	TRBV19	TRBJ1-1	15	CASNFRGTGGIEAFF
-	TRBV18	TRBJ1-6	12	CASSAGDSPLHF
-	TRBV30	TRBJ2-6	20	CAWGADLMTGRSSGANVLTF
-	TRBV27	TRBJ1-2	11	CASSNTYGYTF
-	TRBV28	TRBJ1-4	15	CASSVSGPANEKLFF
TRBD2	TRBV25-1	TRBJ2-1	16	CASSDLRTSGGDEQFF
-	TRBV19	TRBJ2-3	16	CASSGVGAGLTDTQYF
-	TRBV10-1	TRBJ2-1	15	CASSESTSGFNEQFF
-	TRBV27	TRBJ2-7	15	CASSLGSGQGYEQYF
TRBD1	TRBV10-2	TRBJ1-6	13	CAIGQGSNSPLHF
-	TRBV7-9	TRBJ1-6	14	CASSSGTPNSPLHF
TRBD1	TRBV29-1	TRBJ1-4	13	CSVKTGSGEKLFF